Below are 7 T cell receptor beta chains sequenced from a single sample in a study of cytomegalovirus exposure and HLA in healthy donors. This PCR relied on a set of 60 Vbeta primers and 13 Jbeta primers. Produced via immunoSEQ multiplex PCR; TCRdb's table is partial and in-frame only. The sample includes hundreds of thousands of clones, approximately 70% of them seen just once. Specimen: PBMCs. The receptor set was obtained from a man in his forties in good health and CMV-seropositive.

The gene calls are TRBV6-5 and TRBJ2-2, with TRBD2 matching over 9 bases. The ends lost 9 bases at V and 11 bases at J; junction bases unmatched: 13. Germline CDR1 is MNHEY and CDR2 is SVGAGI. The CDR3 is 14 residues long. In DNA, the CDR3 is TGTGCCAGTCGCCCCGTCCTAGCGGGGCCCGAGCTGTTTTTT. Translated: CASRPVLAGPELFF.

The CDR3 loop is CASSLGGQAEAFF. In nucleotides, the CDR3 is TGTGCCAGCAGTTTGGGGGGGCAAGCTGAAGCTTTCTTT. The chain recombines TRBV28 with TRBJ1-1; the D gene is possibly TRBD1 (6 bases). Germline V lookup: CDR1 MDHEN, CDR2 SYDVKM. The CDR3 contains 13 residues. V was clipped by 3 bases and J by 6 bases, with 11 bases between them.

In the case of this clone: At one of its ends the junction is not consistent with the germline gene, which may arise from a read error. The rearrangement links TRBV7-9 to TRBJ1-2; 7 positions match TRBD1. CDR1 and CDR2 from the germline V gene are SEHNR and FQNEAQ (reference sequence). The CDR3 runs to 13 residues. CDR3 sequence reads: CSSSLGGGEGYTF. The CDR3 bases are TGTTCCAGCAGCTTAGGAGGGGGCGAGGGCTACACCTTC.

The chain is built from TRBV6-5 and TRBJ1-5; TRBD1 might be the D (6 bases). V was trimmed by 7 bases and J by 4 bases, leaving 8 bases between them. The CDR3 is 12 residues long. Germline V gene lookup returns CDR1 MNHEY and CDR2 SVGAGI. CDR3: CASKRGNQPQHF. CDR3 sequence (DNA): TGTGCCAGCAAAAGGGGGAATCAGCCCCAGCATTTT.

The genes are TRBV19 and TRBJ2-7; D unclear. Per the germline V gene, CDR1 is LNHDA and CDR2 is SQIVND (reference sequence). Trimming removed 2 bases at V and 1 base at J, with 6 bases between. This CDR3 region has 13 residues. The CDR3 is CASSIIGSYEQYF. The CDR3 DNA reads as TGTGCCAGTAGTATAATCGGGTCCTACGAGCAGTACTTC.

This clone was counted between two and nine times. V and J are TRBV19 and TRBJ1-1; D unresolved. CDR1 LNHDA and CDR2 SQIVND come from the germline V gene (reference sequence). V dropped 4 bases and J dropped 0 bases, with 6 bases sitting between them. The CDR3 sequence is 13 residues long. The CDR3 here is CASSSFMNTEAFF. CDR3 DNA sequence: TGTGCCAGTAGTAGTTTCATGAACACTGAAGCTTTCTTT.

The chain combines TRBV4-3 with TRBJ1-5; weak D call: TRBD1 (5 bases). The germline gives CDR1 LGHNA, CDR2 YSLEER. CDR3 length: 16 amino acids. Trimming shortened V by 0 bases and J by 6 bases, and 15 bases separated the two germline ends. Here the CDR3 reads CASSQEWGLVSQPQHF. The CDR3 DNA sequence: TGCGCCAGCAGCCAAGAATGGGGACTAGTGAGTCAGCCCCAGCATTTT.